These 19 T cell receptor beta chains came from one sample sequenced in a study of blood T cell repertoires in COVID-19. The repertoire was sequenced with immunoSEQ multiplex PCR; TCRdb's copy has only in-frame clones and lacks some. The sample consists of some 300,000 clones, around 86% of them appearing once. Sequenced material: peripheral blood. The receptors here all came from a man aged 70 or older with acute or convalescent COVID-19.

The CDR3 bases are TGTGCCAGCAGTCCCATAGAGGATGAAAAACTGTTTTTT. Amino acid sequence: CASSPIEDEKLFF. V is TRBV5-6 and J is TRBJ1-4; no clear D. V lost 5 bases, J lost 6 bases, and 11 bases lay in between. Germline V gene data show CDR1 as SGHDT and CDR2 as YYEEEE. This CDR3 contains 13 residues.

This chain uses TRBV23-1 with TRBJ2-3, with TRBD1 matching over 10 bases. TRBV23-1 is placed among ORFs of uncertain function. CDR3 length: 16 amino acids. The ends lost 3 bases at V and 5 bases at J; junction bases unmatched: 8. CDR3 sequence: CASSHPGTGDLDTQYF. DNA of the CDR3: TGCGCCAGCAGTCACCCCGGGACAGGGGATTTAGATACGCAGTATTTT.

This clone has just one count. V and J are TRBV30 and TRBJ1-2; perhaps TRBD1 as D (6 bases). CDR1 is GTSNPN and CDR2 is SVGIG in the germline V gene (reference sequence). V gave up 1 base and J gave up 5 bases, with 14 bases separating them. The CDR3 is 14 residues long. CDR3 region: CAWSGGGGGYGYTF. Written as DNA, the CDR3 is TGTGCCTGGAGTGGAGGAGGGGGGGGTTATGGCTACACCTTC.

The rearrangement joins TRBV3-1 (or the pseudogene TRBV3-2) to TRBJ1-5, with 8 bases aligning to TRBD1. The germline CDR1 and CDR2 sequences are LGHDT and YNNKEL (reference sequence). The V and J ends lost 3 bases and 5 bases, in that order; junction bases with no gene match: 3. This CDR3 region has 14 residues. For the CDR3, the DNA is TGTGCCAGCAGCCAGGAGACAGGGGATCAGCCCCAGCATTTT. This codes for CASSQETGDQPQHF.

V usage is TRBV6-2 or TRBV6-3 and J usage is TRBJ1-1; D unclear. The CDR3 length is 13 residues. The V gene's germline CDR1 is MNHEY and CDR2 SVGEGT. With 2 bases removed from V and 5 bases from J, the gap between germline ends came to 9 bases. The CDR3 loop is CASSYPQLTEAFF. The CDR3 nucleotides are TGTGCCAGCAGTTACCCACAGTTAACTGAAGCTTTCTTT.

J is TRBJ2-3 and V is TRBV30, with D tentatively TRBD2 (6 bases). CDR3 size: 13 residues. Per germline, CDR1 GTSNPN and CDR2 SVGIG (reference sequence). V was shortened by 6 bases and J by 4 bases, with 14 bases between the two germline ends. CDR3 loop: CACQTSLADTQYF. Here the CDR3 DNA reads TGTGCCTGCCAGACTAGTTTAGCAGATACGCAGTATTTT.

The rearrangement joins TRBV7-9 to TRBJ2-7, with TRBD2 as a possible D gene (5 bases). Deletions cut 5 bases from V and 7 bases from J, with 18 bases between. This CDR3 comprises 14 residues. Germline CDR1 and CDR2: SEHNR and FQNEAQ (reference sequence). The CDR3 loop is CASSPHEGRGEQYF. The CDR3 DNA sequence: TGTGCCAGCAGCCCCCACGAGGGTAGAGGTGAGCAGTACTTC.

The V gene is TRBV9, the J gene TRBJ2-3; 7 bases match TRBD2. Germline lookup yields CDR1 SGDLS and CDR2 YYNGEE. Losses at the gene ends were 0 bases for V and 2 bases for J; bases not matched to a gene: 3. The CDR3 length is 15 residues. The CDR3 region has the DNA TGTGCCAGCAGCGTAGATCGACTAGCCACAGATACGCAGTATTTT. Residues: CASSVDRLATDTQYF.

The V call is TRBV6-5, the J call TRBJ2-7; 11 positions match TRBD2. CDR3 length: 14 amino acids. The germline gives CDR1 MNHEY, CDR2 SVGAGI. Germline trimming cut 5 bases from V and 2 bases from J; bases unmatched to any gene: 2. CDR3 amino acids: CASSLAGGTYEQYF. CDR3 nucleotide sequence: TGTGCCAGCAGTCTAGCGGGAGGAACCTACGAGCAGTACTTC.

The CDR3 sequence: CASSYGGGGDNQPQHF. As DNA, the CDR3 is TGTGCCAGCAGTTACGGGGGGGGAGGGGACAATCAGCCCCAGCATTTT. The gene calls are TRBV6-6 and TRBJ1-5; D is perhaps TRBD1 (5 bases). The CDR3 consists of 16 residues. Germline CDR1 reads MNHNY; CDR2 reads SVGAGI (reference sequence). Between the trimmed V and J ends, which lost 2 bases and 3 bases, there was a span of 14 bases.

This clone was found a few times. The J gene is TRBJ2-1, the V gene TRBV5-1; D perhaps matches TRBD2 (7 bases). V gave up 0 bases and J gave up 9 bases, with 22 bases separating them. Germline values: CDR1 SGHRS, CDR2 YFSETQ. The CDR3 sequence is 17 residues long. The CDR3 DNA reads as TGCGCCAGCAGCTTGGCCCTTGGTGGGGGGGCCATTCGTGAGCAGTTCTTC. Translated, it gives CASSLALGGGAIREQFF.

The CDR3 DNA reads as TGCAGCGTTGCAAACGACAGGGGGCTAAACTATGGCTACACCTTC. Protein: CSVANDRGLNYGYTF. The chain couples TRBV29-1 to TRBJ1-2, with 10 bases matching TRBD1. The ends lost 4 bases at V and 2 bases at J; junction bases unmatched: 7. The germline CDR1 and CDR2 sequences are SQVTM and ANQGSEA. This CDR3 is built from 15 residues.

This chain links TRBV6-5 with TRBJ1-1; possibly TRBD1 for D (5 bases). Trimming shortened V by 6 bases and J by 3 bases, and 14 bases separated the two germline ends. The length of the CDR3 is 14 residues. CDR1 is MNHEY, CDR2 SVGAGI, per germline. The CDR3 coding sequence is TGTGCCAGCAGGCAGGGACTTACATACACTGAAGCTTTCTTT. This codes for CASRQGLTYTEAFF.

V and J are TRBV4-3 and TRBJ1-4; D is unclear. CDR1 LGHNA and CDR2 YSLEER come from the germline V gene. The V gene lost 1 base and the J gene lost 7 bases, with 13 bases spanning the gap. The length of the CDR3 is 15 residues. The CDR3 DNA reads TGCGCCAGCAGCCAAGGGGTCTCTTCGGGTGAAAAACTGTTTTTT. As protein: CASSQGVSSGEKLFF.

This sequence joins TRBV10-1 and TRBJ2-5; D unclear. Per the germline V gene, CDR1 is WNHNN and CDR2 is SYGVQD (reference sequence). Trimming cost V 6 bases and J 4 bases, with 12 bases left between them. The CDR3 consists of 13 residues. This CDR3 reads CASSPSPGETQYF. The CDR3 bases are TGCGCCAGCAGCCCCTCCCCGGGAGAGACCCAGTACTTC.

The J gene is TRBJ1-1, the V gene TRBV18; tentatively, D is TRBD1 (5 bases). The ends were cut back, 1 base at V and 4 bases at J, with 13 bases in the middle. From germline, CDR1 is KGHSH and CDR2 LQKENI. The CDR3 loop spans 15 amino acids. CDR3: CASSPQGGVGTEAFF. The DNA for the CDR3 is TGTGCCAGCTCACCACAGGGAGGGGTTGGCACTGAAGCTTTCTTT.

The chain employs TRBV3-1 (or the pseudogene TRBV3-2) and TRBJ2-1, with 11 positions matching TRBD2. The J segment lost 4 bases and the V segment lost 3 bases, leaving 8 bases of the junction unmatched. The CDR3 is 17 residues long. Germline-derived CDR1 and CDR2 are LGHDT and YNNKEL (reference sequence). CDR3 in DNA: TGTGCCAGCAGCCACGCCCTAGCGGGGGGAAGTTACAATGAGCAGTTCTTC. The encoded protein is CASSHALAGGSYNEQFF.

V is TRBV7-2 and J is TRBJ2-5, with TRBD1 matching 7 bases. The CDR3 runs 14 residues. J gave up 4 bases and V 5 bases, and 7 bases lay outside the gene matches. Per germline, CDR1 SGHTA and CDR2 FQGNSA. CDR3 DNA sequence: TGTGCCAGCAGCAGAACGACAGGGCCAGAGACCCAGTACTTC. Translation: CASSRTTGPETQYF.

V usage is TRBV6-2 or TRBV6-3 and J usage is TRBJ2-3; 7 bases line up with TRBD1. This CDR3 has 15 residues. The germline V gene has CDR1 MNHEY and CDR2 SVGEGT. V was pared by 7 bases and J by 1 base, with 8 bases of the junction left unmatched. The CDR3 bases are TGTGCCAGCACCCCCCTTGGGACAGGCACAGATACGCAGTATTTT. This codes for CASTPLGTGTDTQYF.